This TCR beta chain was observed in a study of T-cell memory formation after mild COVID-19. In the study overall: TCR clusters largely stayed donor specific.

The trim removed 0 bases at V and 5 bases at J, leaving 8 bases unmatched. The CDR3 is 18 amino acids. CDR1 and CDR2 (germline): SGHRS, YFSETQ. The study's findings and limits: There were some responding clones in pre-infection memory, which suggested that cross-reactive memory had joined. The authors left the SARS-CoV-2 specificity of second-wave clones peaking on day 37 unconfirmed.

Comment on this clonotype: The antigen is unknown.

Amplification by 5'RACE using constant-segment primers produced TCR alpha and TCR beta cDNA libraries that carried sample barcodes and UMIs. One entry per CDR3 protein results from TCRdb running MiXCR on the 5' RACE reads. The table shows tens of thousands of distinct CDR3 sequences, with 7.7% occurring only once. Sequenced input: PBMCs or a T cell subset sorted from them (not recorded which). The chain employs TRBV5-1 and TRBJ2-3, with 14 bases fitting TRBD2. The sequence was collected from a man between 18 and 35 years old who had mild COVID-19 (a few samples of this study predate the infection). Cell type and time point are not known. CDR3 region: CASSLARLAGGQLDTQYF. In DNA, the CDR3 is TGCGCCAGCAGCTTGGCCCGACTAGCGGGGGGGCAATTAGATACGCAGTATTTT.